The 27 T cell receptor beta chains presented below share a single source sample, sequenced in a study of neurological immune-mediated disorders. Via MiXCR, TCRdb re-called the 5' RACE reads, giving one row per CDR3 protein. The table records about 59,000 distinct CDR3 sequences, 10% to 15% of them present only once. Sequenced material: PBMCs. The receptors were gathered from a woman aged 60-75 years with HTLV-1-associated myelopathy (HAM/TSP).

This clonotype was seen ten or more times. The chain couples TRBV20-1 to TRBJ2-1; no definite D call. Trimming left V 2 bases short and J 10 bases short, with 9 bases between. This CDR3 region has 11 residues. CDR1 DFQATT and CDR2 SNEGSKA come from the germline V gene (reference sequence). The CDR3 DNA reads TGCAGTGCTAGACGCCAGAGGGAGCAGTTCTTC. It codes for CSARRQREQFF.

This clonotype has at least ten counts. J is TRBJ2-3 and V is TRBV9, with 8 positions matching TRBD2. Germline assignment: CDR1 SGDLS and CDR2 YYNGEE. Unmatched junction bases numbered 19, after V lost 3 bases and J lost 4 bases. This CDR3 contains 19 residues. This CDR3 reads CASSAGGGWREVGPDTQYF. The CDR3 nucleotides read TGTGCCAGCAGCGCCGGAGGGGGATGGCGGGAGGTGGGTCCAGATACGCAGTATTTT.

This clonotype has ten or more counts. The chain employs TRBV12-3 or TRBV12-4 and TRBJ2-1; D possibly corresponds to TRBD2 (6 bases). CDR3 length equals 12 residues. V shed 6 bases and J shed 4 bases, with 7 bases lying between them. As DNA, the CDR3 is TGTGCCAGCAGCCGGGGGTACAATGAGCAGTTCTTC. Its protein product is CASSRGYNEQFF.

In this sample, this clonotype turned up many times. The V and J genes are TRBV12-3 or TRBV12-4 and TRBJ2-4; 8 nucleotides align to TRBD1. J lost 7 bases, V lost 5 bases, and 7 bases had no gene match. This CDR3 is 14 amino acids long. The CDR3, as DNA: TGTGCCAGCAGTCCGACAGGGGATAACAACATTCAGTACTTC. Protein sequence: CASSPTGDNNIQYF.

The chain is built from TRBV21-1 and TRBJ2-7; the D call TRBD2 from the table was never checked on the DNA. TRBV21-1 is assigned pseudogene status. This CDR3 has 16 amino acids. This CDR3 is CASSKGPSGSTYEQYF. CDR3 sequence (DNA): TGTGCCAGCAGCAAAGGTCCTAGCGGGAGTACCTACGAGCAGTACTTC.

Notes on this clonotype: One junction end does not reproduce the germline sequence, and a read error may be involved. This chain links TRBV2 with TRBJ2-3; 8 nucleotides agree with TRBD2. The V gene's germline CDR1 is SNHLY and CDR2 FYNNEI. The CDR3 has 16 residues. CDR3 sequence (DNA): TGTGCCAGCAGTGCTGCGGGAGGACTTACCACAGATACGCCGTATTTT. Its translation is CASSAAGGLTTDTPYF. Variable domain in full (rest from reference TRBV2 and TRBJ2-3): EPEVTQTPSHQVTQMGQEVILRCVPISNHLYFYWYRQILGQKVEFLVSFYNNEISEKSEIFDDQFSVERPDGSNFTLKIRSTKLEDSAMYFCASSAAGGLTTDTPYFGPGTRLTVL.

This clonotype was observed a few times. V usage is TRBV27 and J usage is TRBJ2-2, with D perhaps matching TRBD1 or TRBD2 (5 bases each). Germline V gives CDR1 MNHEY, CDR2 SMNVEV (reference sequence). Trimming removed 1 base from V and 6 bases from J, with 15 bases in between. The CDR3 spans 16 residues. The CDR3 DNA sequence: TGTGCCAGCAGTTTATTCCAGGGAGAGGTGGCCGGGGAGCTGTTTTTT. Translating it yields CASSLFQGEVAGELFF.

The CDR3 reads CASSYPTGTSFYEQYF. The CDR3 DNA reads TGTGCCAGCAGTTACCCAACCGGGACTAGCTTTTACGAGCAGTACTTC. The chain links TRBV6-2 or TRBV6-3 to TRBJ2-7, with TRBD2 matching 9 bases. CDR3 length equals 16 residues. Germline trimming cut 2 bases from V and 4 bases from J; bases unmatched to any gene: 9. The germline V gene encodes CDR1 MNHEY and CDR2 SVGEGT.

This clonotype was seen repeatedly, ten times or more. This chain connects TRBV4-1 to TRBJ2-2, with TRBD2 identical over 16 bases. Germline-derived CDR1 and CDR2 are MGHRA and YSYEKL. With V trimmed by 4 bases and J by 0 bases, 2 bases remained unmatched. The CDR3 has 18 residues. The CDR3 spells CASSRGLAGGSNTGELFF. Here the CDR3 DNA reads TGCGCCAGCAGCCGGGGACTAGCGGGAGGGTCGAACACCGGGGAGCTGTTTTTT.

This clonotype was detected many times. The rearrangement links TRBV7-2 to TRBJ2-7, with 7 bases aligning to TRBD2. This CDR3 contains 17 residues. CDR1 and CDR2 from the germline V gene are SGHTA and FQGNSA. V lost 1 base, J lost 3 bases, and 12 bases stayed unmatched. CDR3 protein: CASSLVGTAGKHYEQYF. Written as DNA, the CDR3 is TGTGCCAGCAGCTTAGTGGGAACAGCGGGGAAACACTACGAGCAGTACTTC. Complete variable domain (other parts from reference TRBV7-2 and TRBJ2-7): GAGVSQSPSNKVTEKGKDVELRCDPISGHTALYWYRQSLGQGLEFLIYFQGNSAPDKSGLPSDRFSAERTGGSVSTLTIQRTQQEDSAVYLCASSLVGTAGKHYEQYFGPGTRLTVT.

This clonotype was seen only a few times. Since a much larger clone is just one base distant, this may be a read error. The rearrangement links TRBV2 to TRBJ2-7; 7 positions agree with TRBD1. The CDR3 sequence is 12 residues long. Germline V CDR1 and CDR2: SNHLY, FYNNEI. Losses at the gene ends were 6 bases for V and 5 bases for J; bases not matched to a gene: 4. CDR3 sequence reads: CASRTGIDEQYF. CDR3 bases: TGTGCCAGCAGGACAGGGATCGACGAGCAGTACTTC.

Many counts were recorded for this clonotype. V usage is TRBV3-1 and J usage is TRBJ2-2, with D possibly TRBD2 on 6 matching bases. The CDR3 extends over 16 amino acids. Deletions cut 1 base from V and 7 bases from J, with 16 bases between. CDR1 and CDR2 (germline): LGHDT, YNNKEL (reference sequence). CDR3 in amino acids: CASSQGRRGGGGELFF. The CDR3, as DNA: TGTGCCAGCAGCCAAGGAAGAAGGGGAGGTGGCGGGGAGCTGTTTTTT.

This clonotype was seen at least ten times. The V call is TRBV5-1, the J call TRBJ1-1, with a tentative D call TRBD1 (6 bases). V lost 5 bases to trimming and J lost 1 base, with 12 bases between them. The CDR3 runs to 14 residues. Germline V gene sequence: CDR1 SGHRS, CDR2 YFSETQ. CDR3 amino acids: CASSSSTGNTEAFF. CDR3 in DNA: TGCGCCAGCAGTTCCTCGACAGGGAACACTGAAGCTTTCTTT.

This clonotype was detected a few times. This CDR3 reads CASSPGINYEQYF. CDR3 coding DNA: TGTGCCAGCTCACCCGGGATTAATTACGAGCAGTACTTC. The chain is built from TRBV18 and TRBJ2-7; a weak D match, TRBD2 (5 bases). The CDR3 sequence is 13 residues long. Germline V gene sequence: CDR1 KGHSH, CDR2 LQKENI. The ends were cut back, 3 bases at V and 4 bases at J, with 10 bases in the middle.

This clonotype was seen ten or more times. The chain uses TRBV7-9 and TRBJ2-1; 9 nucleotides align to TRBD1. The CDR3 sequence is 15 residues long. With V trimmed by 4 bases and J by 5 bases, 6 bases remained unmatched. Germline V CDR1 and CDR2: SEHNR, FQNEAQ (reference sequence). Here the CDR3 DNA reads TGTGCCAGCAGCTGGGGACAGGGATTGGACAATGAGCAGTTCTTC. It specifies CASSWGQGLDNEQFF. The whole variable domain, remainder taken from reference TRBV7-9 and TRBJ2-1, is DTGVSQNPRHKITKRGQNVTFRCDPISEHNRLYWYRQTLGQGPEFLTYFQNEAQLEKSRLLSDRFSAERPKGSFSTLEIQRTEQGDSAMYLCASSWGQGLDNEQFFGPGTRLTVL.

In this sample, this clonotype turned up many times. V gene TRBV6-4 combines with J gene TRBJ1-2; weak D call: TRBD1 (5 bases). This CDR3 is built from 13 residues. The V and J ends lost 10 bases and 8 bases respectively, with 20 bases between them. Germline lookup yields CDR1 MRHNA and CDR2 SNTAGT. Written as DNA, the CDR3 is TGTGCCACCCAAGAGCAGCAGGGCGGAGGCTACACCTTC. As protein: CATQEQQGGGYTF.

The table lists this clonotype with many counts. This chain joins TRBV20-1 and TRBJ2-7, with D possibly TRBD2 on 6 matching bases. The CDR3 contains 16 residues. Looked up from germline, CDR1 is DFQATT and CDR2 is SNEGSKA (reference sequence). Trimming removed 3 bases at V and 2 bases at J, with 20 bases between. The CDR3 here is CSASLSSAGLPYEQYF. In DNA, the CDR3 is TGCAGTGCTAGTTTGAGTAGTGCGGGGTTGCCCTACGAGCAGTACTTC.

The J gene is TRBJ1-1, the V gene TRBV12-3 or TRBV12-4, with a tentative D call TRBD1 (5 bases). CDR3 length: 13 residues. V lost 5 bases and J 4 bases, leaving 11 bases between the germline ends. CDR3 in amino acids: CASSLIGVTEAFF. CDR3 in DNA: TGTGCCAGCAGTCTGATAGGGGTCACTGAAGCTTTCTTT.

At least ten counts were recorded for this clonotype. The chain combines TRBV2 with TRBJ1-1; tentative D call: TRBD1 (5 bases). Trimming pared 2 bases from V and 5 bases from J, leaving 12 bases between. Germline V gene sequence: CDR1 SNHLY, CDR2 FYNNEI. The CDR3 spans 14 residues. CDR3 in DNA: TGTGCCAGCAGTGAAAGTGGTCGGGGGACTGAAGCTTTCTTT. It encodes CASSESGRGTEAFF. The full variable domain, in which reference TRBV2 and TRBJ1-1 provide the parts outside the CDR3, is EPEVTQTPSHQVTQMGQEVILRCVPISNHLYFYWYRQILGQKVEFLVSFYNNEISEKSEIFDDQFSVERPDGSNFTLKIRSTKLEDSAMYFCASSESGRGTEAFFGQGTRLTVV.

This clonotype was seen many times. The chain links TRBV5-1 to TRBJ1-2, with 7 bases that match TRBD1. Germline V gene sequence: CDR1 SGHRS, CDR2 YFSETQ. The CDR3 is 14 amino acids. With V trimmed by 3 bases and J by 4 bases, 6 bases remained unmatched. CDR3 in amino acids: CASSSTGQVYGYTF. The CDR3 coding sequence is TGCGCCAGCAGCTCGACTGGACAGGTCTATGGCTACACCTTC.

This clonotype occurred many times. The chain links TRBV6-5 to TRBJ2-1, with no clear D. This CDR3 is built from 16 residues. Germline CDR1 is MNHEY and CDR2 is SVGAGI. Trimming stripped 5 bases from V and 1 base from J, with 15 bases between. The CDR3 protein is CASSASVGKSYNEQFF. In nucleotides, the CDR3 is TGTGCCAGCAGTGCGTCCGTGGGGAAATCCTACAATGAGCAGTTCTTC.

This clonotype was seen at least ten times. The V gene is TRBV4-1, the J gene TRBJ1-4; D is perhaps TRBD1 (5 bases). The germline V gene has CDR1 MGHRA and CDR2 YSYEKL. The germline V and J ends were trimmed by 1 base and 8 bases, with 11 bases remaining between them. CDR3 length equals 14 residues. This chain's CDR3 is CASSQAGPGEKLFF. The CDR3 DNA reads TGCGCCAGCAGCCAAGCAGGGCCAGGGGAAAAACTGTTTTTT.

This clonotype has a count of ten or more. The chain is built from TRBV4-1 and TRBJ1-6; D is uncertain. The ends were cut back, 0 bases at V and 8 bases at J, with 11 bases in the middle. The CDR3 runs 15 residues. In germline, CDR1 is MGHRA, CDR2 YSYEKL. Here the CDR3 reads CASSQDMGSYSPLHF. As DNA, the CDR3 is TGCGCCAGCAGCCAAGATATGGGTAGTTATTCACCCCTCCACTTT.

The sample holds many counts of this clonotype. This chain connects TRBV7-2 to TRBJ2-5; TRBD1 matches 8 bases. V was pared by 6 bases and J by 4 bases, with 4 bases of the junction left unmatched. CDR1 and CDR2 (germline): SGHTA, FQGNSA. The CDR3 sequence is 13 residues long. In DNA form, the CDR3 reads TGTGCCAGCAGACAGGGGGTGGGAGAGACCCAGTACTTC. Translated, it gives CASRQGVGETQYF.

This clonotype came up many times. V gene TRBV18 combines with J gene TRBJ1-1; TRBD1 agrees at 8 bases. Germline V gene lookup returns CDR1 KGHSH and CDR2 LQKENI. The CDR3 has 14 residues. V was pared by 3 bases and J by 2 bases, with 2 bases of the junction left unmatched. The CDR3: CASSPGQVNTEAFF. The DNA for the CDR3 is TGTGCCAGCTCACCGGGACAGGTAAACACTGAAGCTTTCTTT.

As regards this clonotype: This clone may be a read error of a much larger clone one base away. The CDR3 coding sequence is TGTGCCAGCAAACTAAGTGGTGAAGCTTTCTTT. Amino acids: CASKLSGEAFF. This chain uses TRBV27 with TRBJ1-1; D remains unclear. The CDR3 loop spans 11 amino acids. In germline, CDR1 is MNHEY, CDR2 SMNVEV (reference sequence). V lost 7 bases to trimming and J lost 7 bases, with 10 bases between them.

This clonotype was seen at least ten times. V is TRBV5-1 and J is TRBJ2-1, with D hard to call. This CDR3 spans 16 amino acids. Trimming removed 4 bases from V and 5 bases from J, with 19 bases in between. Germline CDR1 is SGHRS and CDR2 is YFSETQ. The CDR3: CASSRPNNQANNEQFF. CDR3 DNA sequence: TGCGCCAGCAGCCGCCCGAATAACCAAGCAAACAATGAGCAGTTCTTC.